This T cell receptor (beta chain) originates from a study of cytomegalovirus exposure and HLA in healthy donors. The germline V gene encodes CDR1 SQVTM and CDR2 ANQGSEA. The CDR3 loop spans 13 amino acids. Trimming pared 1 base from V and 3 bases from J, leaving 10 bases between. With respect to this clone: What it recognizes is unknown.

Whole-study results and caveats: Later, TCR association rates were found to vary by HLA locus, highest for DRB1 and lowest for HLA-C. A later analysis found that most CMV-associated TCR beta chains appeared HLA-restricted. Per published accounts, TCR beta sequences correctly predicted the HLA-A and HLA-B alleles of most subjects. In an earlier analysis, about 87% or about 30%: the productive usage of most TCR beta V segments.

Primers: 60 Vbeta forward and 13 Jbeta reverse. The repertoire was sequenced with immunoSEQ multiplex PCR; TCRdb's copy has only in-frame clones and lacks some. Across 65,000 to 85,000 clones, the top ten clones capture under 2% of the sample. The clonotype originates from a woman aged 25 to 39 in good health and CMV-seronegative. This sequence joins TRBV29-1 and TRBJ2-7; no clear D gene. Sequenced material: PBMCs. CDR3 region: CSVEASSDYEQYF. CDR3 DNA sequence: TGCAGCGTTGAAGCTTCCTCAGACTACGAGCAGTACTTC.